This T cell receptor (beta chain) derives from a study of cytotoxic CD8 clonotypes in ibrutinib-treated CLL. CDR3 length equals 15 residues. With 7 bases removed from V and 2 bases from J, the gap between germline ends came to 14 bases. Per germline, CDR1 LNHNV and CDR2 YYDKDF (reference sequence). Assay: immunoSEQ multiplex PCR; the TCRdb copy retains only in-frame clones and omits some. The table has several thousand clones, roughly 74% seen once. The sample consisted of PBMCs, taken before ibrutinib treatment. The TCR was taken from a human donor with chronic lymphocytic leukemia. The chain joins TRBV15 to TRBJ2-2; a weak D match, TRBD2 (6 bases). The CDR3 region is CATNIGTHNTGELFF. In DNA form, the CDR3 reads TGTGCCACCAATATCGGGACTCACAACACCGGGGAGCTGTTTTTT.